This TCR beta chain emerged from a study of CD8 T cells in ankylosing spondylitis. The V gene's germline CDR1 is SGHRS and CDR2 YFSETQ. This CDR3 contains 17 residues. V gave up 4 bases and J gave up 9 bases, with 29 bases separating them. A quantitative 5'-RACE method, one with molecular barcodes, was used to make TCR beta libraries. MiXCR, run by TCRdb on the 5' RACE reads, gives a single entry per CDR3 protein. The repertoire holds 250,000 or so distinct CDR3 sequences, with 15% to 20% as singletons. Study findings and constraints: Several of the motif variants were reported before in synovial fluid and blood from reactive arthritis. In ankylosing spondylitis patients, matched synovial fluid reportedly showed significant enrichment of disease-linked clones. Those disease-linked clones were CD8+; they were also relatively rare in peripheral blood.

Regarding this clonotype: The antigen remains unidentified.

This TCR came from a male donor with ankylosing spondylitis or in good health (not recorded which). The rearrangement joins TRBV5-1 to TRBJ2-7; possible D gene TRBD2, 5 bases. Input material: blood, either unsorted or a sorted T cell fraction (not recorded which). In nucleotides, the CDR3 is TGCGCCAGCAGCCCCGGTGCGAAGGTCGATTCCCCTCGGGGGCAGTACTTC. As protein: CASSPGAKVDSPRGQYF.